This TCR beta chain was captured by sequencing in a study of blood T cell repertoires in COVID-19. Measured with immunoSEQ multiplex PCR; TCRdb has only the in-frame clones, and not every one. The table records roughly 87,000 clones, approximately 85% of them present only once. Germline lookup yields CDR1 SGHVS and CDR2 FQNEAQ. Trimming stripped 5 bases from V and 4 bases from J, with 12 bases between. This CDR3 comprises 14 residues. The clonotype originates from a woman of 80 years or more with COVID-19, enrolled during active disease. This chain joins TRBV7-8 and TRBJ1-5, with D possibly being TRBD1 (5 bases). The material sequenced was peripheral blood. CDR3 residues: CASSQVQGNQPQHF. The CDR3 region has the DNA TGTGCCAGCAGCCAAGTCCAGGGTAATCAGCCCCAGCATTTT.